Here is one TCR beta chain with its context. Its antigen remains unknown. These data come from a study of CD8+ T cells in alopecia areata. Study results and caveats: Unlike in mice, where it was clearer, TCR sharing across patients was less clear, possibly HLA-related.

V was clipped by 5 bases and J by 8 bases; unmatched bases: 11. The CDR3 contains 15 residues. Germline assignment: CDR1 SGHTA and CDR2 FQGTGA. TCR sequencing used cDNA made by reverse transcription of extracted RNA. The repertoire was sequenced with immunoSEQ multiplex PCR; TCRdb's copy has only in-frame clones and lacks some. Of 90,000 to 120,000 clones in the sample, around 55% were seen once. This clonotype was sampled from a human donor in good health. Sample: CD8+ T cells sorted from blood. V and J are TRBV7-3 and TRBJ1-5; TRBD1 agrees at 8 bases. CDR3 bases: TGTGCCAGCAGCGATACAGGGGGAGAGTTTGAGCCCCAGCATTTT. Translating gives CASSDTGGEFEPQHF. The full variable domain, completed using reference TRBV7-3 and TRBJ1-5, is GAGVSQTPSNKVTEKGKYVELRCDPISGHTALYWYRQSLGQGPEFLIYFQGTGAADDSGLPNDRFFAVRPEGSVSTLKIQRTERGDSAVYLCASSDTGGEFEPQHFGDGTRLSIL.